This T cell receptor beta chain was retrieved from a study of vaccination effects on CD4 cells after COVID-19. The study's findings and limits: The study found marked clonal contraction of infection- and vaccine-induced clones late after vaccination.

The CDR3 runs to 14 residues. Germline loops: CDR1 SGHDN, CDR2 FVKESK. V was pared by 0 bases and J by 3 bases, with 8 bases between. As concerns this clone: Its antigen is unknown.

Ahead of sequencing, the ViraFEST assay grew antigen-specific CD4+ T cells using viral peptide pools. Following an approximately ten-day culture, CD4+ T cells were purified. According to PCR results, the person was infected with SARS-CoV-2 between March and December 2020. TCRdb's copy holds only in-frame clones and misses some; the assay was immunoSEQ multiplex PCR. The sample records 35,000 to 55,000 clones, roughly 70% being singletons. J is TRBJ1-1 and V is TRBV14; D uncertain. The source of this sequence is a human donor who had a prior SARS-CoV-2 infection. Sample: CD4+ T cells from PBMCs cultured with a peptide pool, taken before COVID-19 vaccination. The CDR3 loop is CASSQDLGYTEAFF. As DNA, the CDR3 is TGTGCCAGCAGCCAAGATCTGGGGTACACTGAAGCTTTCTTT. Variable domain in full (rest from reference TRBV14 and TRBJ1-1): EAGVTQFPSHSVIEKGQTVTLRCDPISGHDNLYWYRRVMGKEIKFLLHFVKESKQDESGMPNNRFLAERTGGTYSTLKVQPAELEDSGVYFCASSQDLGYTEAFFGQGTRLTVV.